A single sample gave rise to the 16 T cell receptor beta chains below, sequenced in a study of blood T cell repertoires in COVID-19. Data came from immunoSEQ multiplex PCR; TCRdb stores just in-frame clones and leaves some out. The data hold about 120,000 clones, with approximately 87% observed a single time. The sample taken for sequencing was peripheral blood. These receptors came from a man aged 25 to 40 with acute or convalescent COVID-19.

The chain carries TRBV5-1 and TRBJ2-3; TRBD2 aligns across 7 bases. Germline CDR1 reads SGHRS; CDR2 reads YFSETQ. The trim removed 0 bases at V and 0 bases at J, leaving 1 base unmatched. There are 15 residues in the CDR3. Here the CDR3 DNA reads TGCGCCAGCAGCTTGGGTAGCGGGAGCACAGATACGCAGTATTTT. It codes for CASSLGSGSTDTQYF. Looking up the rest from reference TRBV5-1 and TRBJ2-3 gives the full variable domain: KAGVTQTPRYLIKTRGQQVTLSCSPISGHRSVSWYQQTPGQGLQFLFEYFSETQRNKGNFPGRFSGRQFSNSRSEMNVSTLELGDSALYLCASSLGSGSTDTQYFGPGTRLTVL.

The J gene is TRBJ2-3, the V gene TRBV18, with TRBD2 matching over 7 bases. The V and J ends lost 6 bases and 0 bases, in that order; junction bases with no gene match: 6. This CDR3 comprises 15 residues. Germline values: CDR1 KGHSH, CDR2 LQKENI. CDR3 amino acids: CASSMSGASTDTQYF. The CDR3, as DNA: TGTGCCAGCTCGATGAGCGGGGCTAGCACAGATACGCAGTATTTT. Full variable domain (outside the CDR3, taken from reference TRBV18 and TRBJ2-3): NAGVMQNPRHLVRRRGQEARLRCSPMKGHSHVYWYRQLPEEGLKFMVYLQKENIIDESGMPKERFSAEFPKEGPSILRIQQVVRGDSAAYFCASSMSGASTDTQYFGPGTRLTVL.

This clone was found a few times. The DNA of the CDR3 is TGTGCCAGCAGTTCAGGGACTGAAGCTTTCTTT. This sequence encodes CASSSGTEAFF. The gene calls are TRBV6-6 and TRBJ1-1; D is perhaps TRBD1 (5 bases). The CDR3 is 11 amino acids. Deletions cut 4 bases from V and 5 bases from J, with 5 bases between. The V gene's germline CDR1 is MNHNY and CDR2 SVGAGI (reference sequence).

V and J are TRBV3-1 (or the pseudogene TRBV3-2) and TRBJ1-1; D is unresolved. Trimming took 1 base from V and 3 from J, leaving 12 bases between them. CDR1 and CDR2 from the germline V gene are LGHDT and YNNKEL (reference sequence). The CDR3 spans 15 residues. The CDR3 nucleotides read TGTGCCAGCAGCCAAGGAGGGCGATGGTACACTGAAGCTTTCTTT. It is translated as CASSQGGRWYTEAFF.

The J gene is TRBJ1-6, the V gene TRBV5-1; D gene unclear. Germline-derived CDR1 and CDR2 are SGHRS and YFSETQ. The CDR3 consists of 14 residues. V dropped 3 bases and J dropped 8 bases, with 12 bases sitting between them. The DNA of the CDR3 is TGCGCCAGCAGCTCGGCGGCGGGAGATTCACCCCTCCACTTT. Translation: CASSSAAGDSPLHF.

CDR3 residues: CASSITPSGTEAFF. The CDR3 bases are TGTGCCAGTAGTATAACTCCCTCCGGCACTGAAGCTTTCTTT. V gene TRBV19 combines with J gene TRBJ1-1; D call uncertain. Germline-derived CDR1 and CDR2 are LNHDA and SQIVND (reference sequence). Trimming shortened V by 2 bases and J by 4 bases, and 11 bases separated the two germline ends. This CDR3 has 14 residues.

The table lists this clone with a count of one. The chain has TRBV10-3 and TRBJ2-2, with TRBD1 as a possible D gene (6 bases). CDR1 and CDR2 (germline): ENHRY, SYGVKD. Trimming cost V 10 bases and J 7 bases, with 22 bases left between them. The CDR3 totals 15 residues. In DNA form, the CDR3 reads TGTGCCACCGCGGACAGCCTTTTAGGGGGCGGGGAGCTGTTTTTT. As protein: CATADSLLGGGELFF.

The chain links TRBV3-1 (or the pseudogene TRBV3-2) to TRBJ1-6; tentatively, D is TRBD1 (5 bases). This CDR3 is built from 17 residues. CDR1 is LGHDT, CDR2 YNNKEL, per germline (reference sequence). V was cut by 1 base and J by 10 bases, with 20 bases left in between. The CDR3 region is CASSQALGAGSYSPLHF. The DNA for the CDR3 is TGTGCCAGCAGCCAAGCCTTAGGGGCAGGGTCATACTCACCCCTCCACTTT.

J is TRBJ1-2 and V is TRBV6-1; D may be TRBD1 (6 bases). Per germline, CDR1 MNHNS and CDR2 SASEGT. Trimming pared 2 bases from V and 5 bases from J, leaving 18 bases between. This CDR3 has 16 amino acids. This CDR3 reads CASSEMSGSGVYGYTF. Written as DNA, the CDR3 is TGTGCCAGCAGTGAAATGAGTGGTTCAGGGGTGTATGGCTACACCTTC.

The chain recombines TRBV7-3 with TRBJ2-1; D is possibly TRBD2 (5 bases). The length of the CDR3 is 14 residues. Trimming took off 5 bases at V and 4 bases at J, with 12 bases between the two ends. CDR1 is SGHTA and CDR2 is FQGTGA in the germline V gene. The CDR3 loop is CASSPEGGYNEQFF. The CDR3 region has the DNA TGTGCCAGCAGCCCCGAAGGAGGATACAATGAGCAGTTCTTC.

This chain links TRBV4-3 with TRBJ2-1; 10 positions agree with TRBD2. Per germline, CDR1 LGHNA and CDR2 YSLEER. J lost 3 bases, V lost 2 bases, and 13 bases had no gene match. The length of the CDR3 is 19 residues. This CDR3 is CASSQRAGGPSGLYNEQFF. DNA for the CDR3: TGCGCCAGCAGCCAAAGAGCGGGGGGGCCCTCTGGGCTCTACAATGAGCAGTTCTTC.

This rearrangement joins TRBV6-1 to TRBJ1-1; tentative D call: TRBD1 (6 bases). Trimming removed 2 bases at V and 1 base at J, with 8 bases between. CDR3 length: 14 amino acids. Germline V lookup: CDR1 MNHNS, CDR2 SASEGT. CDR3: CASSEQGTNTEAFF. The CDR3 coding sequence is TGTGCCAGCAGTGAACAGGGGACGAACACTGAAGCTTTCTTT.

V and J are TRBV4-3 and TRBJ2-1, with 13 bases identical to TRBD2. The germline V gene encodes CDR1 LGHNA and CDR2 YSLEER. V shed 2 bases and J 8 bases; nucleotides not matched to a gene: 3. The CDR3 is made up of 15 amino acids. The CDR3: CASSQTSGGVYEQFF. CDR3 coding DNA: TGCGCCAGCAGCCAAACTAGCGGGGGGGTCTATGAGCAGTTCTTC.

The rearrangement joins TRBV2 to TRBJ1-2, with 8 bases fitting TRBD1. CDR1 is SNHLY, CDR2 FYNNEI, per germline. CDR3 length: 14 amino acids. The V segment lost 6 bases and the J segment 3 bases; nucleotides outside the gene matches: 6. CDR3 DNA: TGTGCCAGCAGCGGACAGGGAGGCGACTATGGCTACACCTTC. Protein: CASSGQGGDYGYTF.

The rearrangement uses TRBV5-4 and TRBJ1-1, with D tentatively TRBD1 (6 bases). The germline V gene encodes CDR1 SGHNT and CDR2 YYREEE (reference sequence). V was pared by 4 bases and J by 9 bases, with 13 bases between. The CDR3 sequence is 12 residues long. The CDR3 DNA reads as TGTGCCAGCAGCCCTCCGAGGGGGAAAGCTTTCTTT. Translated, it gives CASSPPRGKAFF.

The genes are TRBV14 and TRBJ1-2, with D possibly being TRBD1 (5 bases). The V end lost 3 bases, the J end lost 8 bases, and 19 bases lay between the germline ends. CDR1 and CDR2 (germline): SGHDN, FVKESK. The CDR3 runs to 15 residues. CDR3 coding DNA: TGTGCCAGCAGCCAGAACCCAGGGTTGTCGCGGGGCTACACCTTC. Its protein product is CASSQNPGLSRGYTF.